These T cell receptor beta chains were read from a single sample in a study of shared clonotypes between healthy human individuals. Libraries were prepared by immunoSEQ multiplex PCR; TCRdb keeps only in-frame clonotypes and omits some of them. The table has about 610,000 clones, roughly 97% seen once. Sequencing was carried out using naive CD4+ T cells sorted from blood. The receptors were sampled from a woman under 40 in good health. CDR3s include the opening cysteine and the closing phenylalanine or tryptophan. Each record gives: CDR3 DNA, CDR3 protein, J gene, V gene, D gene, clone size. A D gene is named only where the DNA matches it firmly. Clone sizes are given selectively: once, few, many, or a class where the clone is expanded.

DNA: TGTGCCAGCAGTTCAACCAACTCCTACGAGCAGTACTTC
CDR3: CASSSTNSYEQYF
J: TRBJ2-7
V: TRBV27
D: -
size: -

DNA: TGTGCCAGCAGTTTATTAGATACGCAGTATTTT
CDR3: CASSLLDTQYF
J: TRBJ2-3
V: TRBV28
D: -
size: -

DNA: TGTGCCAGCAGCAAAGGCGGTGGGGGCAGAGAGAACACTGAAGCTTTCTTT
CDR3: CASSKGGGGRENTEAFF
J: TRBJ1-1
V: TRBV21-1
D: -
size: once

DNA: TGTGCCAGCAGCGCCGCCGGGCTAGCGGGAGTCGAGCAGTACTTC
CDR3: CASSAAGLAGVEQYF
J: TRBJ2-7
V: TRBV2
D: TRBD2
size: -

DNA: TGCGCCAGCAGCTTGTCGCGGGAGTACGAGCAGTACTTC
CDR3: CASSLSREYEQYF
J: TRBJ2-7
V: TRBV5-1
D: TRBD2
size: -

DNA: TGCGCCAGCAGCGCGGACAGCCCCGGCGATACGCAGTATTTT
CDR3: CASSADSPGDTQYF
J: TRBJ2-3
V: TRBV5-1
D: -
size: -

DNA: TGCGCCAGCAGCTTGAGACTAATCTACGAGCAGTACTTC
CDR3: CASSLRLIYEQYF
J: TRBJ2-7
V: TRBV5-1
D: -
size: once

DNA: TGCGCCAGCAGCCAGCCATTAAGTGGCTCCTACGAGCAGTACTTC
CDR3: CASSQPLSGSYEQYF
J: TRBJ2-7
V: TRBV4-1
D: -
size: -

DNA: TGTGCCAGCAGTCCCGACCCATCTAGGGCTTTCTTT
CDR3: CASSPDPSRAFF
J: TRBJ1-1
V: TRBV6-5
D: -
size: -

DNA: TGTGCCAGCAGCCAGGACGGATCGGATGGAGCTTTCTTT
CDR3: CASSQDGSDGAFF
J: TRBJ1-1
V: TRBV21-1
D: -
size: -

DNA: TGCGCCAGCAGCTTGAGAGAGCGAGGTGAAGCTTTCTTT
CDR3: CASSLRERGEAFF
J: TRBJ1-1
V: TRBV5-1
D: -
size: -

DNA: TGTGCCATCAGTGAGTGGAAAGGGACCGGGTTCCCCCTCCACTTT
CDR3: CAISEWKGTGFPLHF
J: TRBJ1-6
V: TRBV10-3
D: -
size: -

DNA: TGTGCCACCAGCAGAGACACAGGCGCCTATGGCTACACCTTC
CDR3: CATSRDTGAYGYTF
J: TRBJ1-2
V: TRBV15
D: -
size: -

DNA: TGTGCCAGCAGAGAAGACATCGCCGCCATTGAAAAACTGTTTTTT
CDR3: CASREDIAAIEKLFF
J: TRBJ1-4
V: TRBV2
D: -
size: once

DNA: TGTGCCAGTAGTACTCTATACAGGGATAGCAATCAGCCCCAGCATTTT
CDR3: CASSTLYRDSNQPQHF
J: TRBJ1-5
V: TRBV19
D: -
size: -

DNA: TGTGCCAGCGTTGGATTTCAGTACACTGAAGCTTTCTTT
CDR3: CASVGFQYTEAFF
J: TRBJ1-1
V: TRBV11-2
D: -
size: -

DNA: TGTGCCAGCAGTGAGGTGACCCAGTACTTC
CDR3: CASSEVTQYF
J: TRBJ2-5
V: TRBV2
D: -
size: -

DNA: TGTGCCAGCTCACTCTCCTGGCAAAGCCAAGAGACCCAGTACTTC
CDR3: CASSLSWQSQETQYF
J: TRBJ2-5
V: TRBV18
D: -
size: -

DNA: TGCGCCAGCAGCTCGAAGACGGACAGGGGGAACTATGGCTACACCTTC
CDR3: CASSSKTDRGNYGYTF
J: TRBJ1-2
V: TRBV5-1
D: TRBD1
size: -

DNA: TGCAGTGCTAGTCGTGGCACTGAAGCTTTCTTT
CDR3: CSASRGTEAFF
J: TRBJ1-1
V: TRBV20-1
D: -
size: once

DNA: TGTGCCAGCAGTGAAGCGACCGGGACGAGCTATGGCTACACCTTC
CDR3: CASSEATGTSYGYTF
J: TRBJ1-2
V: TRBV2
D: -
size: -

DNA: TGTGCCAGCAGTGAAGCTCCCGGGAGTCCCTACGAGCAGTACTTC
CDR3: CASSEAPGSPYEQYF
J: TRBJ2-7
V: TRBV6-1
D: -
size: -

DNA: TGTGCCAGCCTAGCGGGAGGTTACGAGCAGTACTTC
CDR3: CASLAGGYEQYF
J: TRBJ2-7
V: TRBV10-3
D: TRBD2
size: -

DNA: TGTGCCAGCTCATCTCAACCGGGACAGGGAGAGACCGGGGAGCTGTTTTTT
CDR3: CASSSQPGQGETGELFF
J: TRBJ2-2
V: TRBV18
D: TRBD1
size: -

DNA: TGTGCCATCAGTGAGTCGAGCGGGAGAACCTTGGCGTTCTTC
CDR3: CAISESSGRTLAFF
J: TRBJ2-1
V: TRBV10-3
D: TRBD2
size: once

DNA: TGCGCCAGCAGAGATGGACAGTCGGCCACCTACGAGCAGTACTTC
CDR3: CASRDGQSATYEQYF
J: TRBJ2-7
V: TRBV5-1
D: -
size: -

DNA: TGCGCCAGCAGCCCCCAGGGGGAAACCGTTCGCGAGCAGTACTTC
CDR3: CASSPQGETVREQYF
J: TRBJ2-7
V: TRBV5-1
D: TRBD1
size: -

DNA: TGCGCCAGCAGCTTGTACGTCAATCAGCCCCAGCATTTT
CDR3: CASSLYVNQPQHF
J: TRBJ1-5
V: TRBV5-1
D: -
size: once

DNA: TGTGCCAGCAACGACAGGGCCTACACAGATACGCAGTATTTT
CDR3: CASNDRAYTDTQYF
J: TRBJ2-3
V: TRBV14
D: TRBD1
size: -

DNA: TGTGCCACCAGCAGGGAAGCGGGACTCACAGATACGCAGTATTTT
CDR3: CATSREAGLTDTQYF
J: TRBJ2-3
V: TRBV15
D: TRBD2
size: -

DNA: TGTGCCAGCAGTTTAACAGGGACCTTGGGCCCTCTTGAGGGCACTGAAGCTTTCTTT
CDR3: CASSLTGTLGPLEGTEAFF
J: TRBJ1-1
V: TRBV28
D: -
size: -

DNA: TGTGCCACCAGGATGGGCCTCCTCGGCTACACCTTC
CDR3: CATRMGLLGYTF
J: TRBJ1-2
V: TRBV19
D: -
size: -

DNA: TGTGCCAGCAGACCTCAGGGTCAAGAGACCCAGTACTTC
CDR3: CASRPQGQETQYF
J: TRBJ2-5
V: TRBV9
D: -
size: -

DNA: TGCGCCAGCAGTCAGAGGGGCCCCCTTGGGGACATTCAGTACTTC
CDR3: CASSQRGPLGDIQYF
J: TRBJ2-4
V: TRBV23-1
D: -
size: -

DNA: TGCGCCAGCATAGAACATCCTGGGGATCTTAACTATGGCTACACCTTC
CDR3: CASIEHPGDLNYGYTF
J: TRBJ1-2
V: TRBV10-2
D: -
size: -

DNA: TGTGCCAGCAGTCCACCGGGATCGGGTATGGGCGAGCAGTACTTC
CDR3: CASSPPGSGMGEQYF
J: TRBJ2-7
V: TRBV27
D: -
size: -

DNA: TGTGCCAGCTCACCAGACAGGGGGCACAAGTTCTTC
CDR3: CASSPDRGHKFF
J: TRBJ2-1
V: TRBV18
D: TRBD1
size: -

DNA: TGTGCCAGCAGCTCCCCTCGGCGGGACCCGTTACGTGCTAACTATGGCTACACCTTC
CDR3: CASSSPRRDPLRANYGYTF
J: TRBJ1-2
V: TRBV11-2
D: -
size: -

DNA: TGTGCCAGCAGCAGCGGACTAGCTGGGGAGACCCAGTACTTC
CDR3: CASSSGLAGETQYF
J: TRBJ2-5
V: TRBV11-3
D: TRBD2
size: once

DNA: TGCGCCAGCAGCACCCAAGTCGAAGAGACCCAGTACTTC
CDR3: CASSTQVEETQYF
J: TRBJ2-5
V: TRBV5-1
D: -
size: -

DNA: TGTGCCAGCAGCCCGCCCGGACAGGGATACAATGAGCAGTTCTTC
CDR3: CASSPPGQGYNEQFF
J: TRBJ2-1
V: TRBV28
D: TRBD1
size: -

DNA: TGTGCCAGCAGTTACCCGCCGGAGAAACTGTTTTTT
CDR3: CASSYPPEKLFF
J: TRBJ1-4
V: TRBV28
D: -
size: -

DNA: TGTGCTAGTGCCGGAAGGAACACCGGGGAGCTGTTTTTT
CDR3: CASAGRNTGELFF
J: TRBJ2-2
V: TRBV12-5
D: -
size: -

DNA: TGTGCCAGCAAGGGAGCGGGAGGGTACAATGAGCAGTTCTTC
CDR3: CASKGAGGYNEQFF
J: TRBJ2-1
V: TRBV6-5
D: TRBD2
size: -

DNA: TGTGCCAGTCACTGGGACAGGGACGATCAGCCCCAGCATTTT
CDR3: CASHWDRDDQPQHF
J: TRBJ1-5
V: TRBV19
D: TRBD1
size: -

DNA: TGTGCCAGCAGCCCGAGACAGGGAGGGGGCTCTGGAAACACCATATATTTT
CDR3: CASSPRQGGGSGNTIYF
J: TRBJ1-3
V: TRBV5-5
D: TRBD1
size: -

DNA: TGTGCCAGCAGCTTGTGGGACAGGGGTACCTACGAGCAGTACTTC
CDR3: CASSLWDRGTYEQYF
J: TRBJ2-7
V: TRBV7-6
D: TRBD1
size: -

DNA: TGCAGCGTTGAACGGACTAGCGGGACCGGCGAGCAGTACTTC
CDR3: CSVERTSGTGEQYF
J: TRBJ2-7
V: TRBV29-1
D: TRBD2
size: -